Below, 25 T cell receptor beta chains from the same sample are listed, as sequenced in a study of cytomegalovirus exposure and HLA in healthy donors. Vbeta (60) and Jbeta (13) primers were used in the PCR. The repertoire was sequenced with immunoSEQ multiplex PCR; TCRdb's copy has only in-frame clones and lacks some. The repertoire holds 88,000 or so clones, approximately 66% seen once, with under 4.5% in the top ten. The sample comprised PBMCs. The receptors shown here come from a male donor in good health and CMV-seropositive.

CDR3 sequence (DNA): TGTGCCAGTAGTATGAACAGGGGCACTGAAGCTTTCTTT. Translating it yields CASSMNRGTEAFF. The chain employs TRBV19 and TRBJ1-1; TRBD1 matches at 7 bases. Trimming cost V 3 bases and J 4 bases; bases outside gene matches: 2. Germline V CDR1 and CDR2: LNHDA, SQIVND (reference sequence). CDR3 length equals 13 residues.

The rearrangement uses TRBV7-6 and TRBJ2-2, with 9 bases matching TRBD1. CDR1 and CDR2 from the germline V gene are SGHVS and FNYEAQ. The length of the CDR3 is 15 residues. In nucleotides, the CDR3 is TGTCGACCGGACATTCAGACAGGGGGCACCGGGGAGCTGTTTTTT. Translated: CRPDIQTGGTGELFF.

The chain links TRBV6-5 to TRBJ1-1; D perhaps matches TRBD1 (5 bases). Germline assignment: CDR1 MNHEY and CDR2 SVGAGI. The CDR3 is made up of 14 amino acids. V was cut by 6 bases and J by 6 bases, with 17 bases left in between. The CDR3 loop reads CASSLDSRVAEAFF. DNA for the CDR3: TGTGCCAGCAGCCTCGACAGCAGGGTGGCTGAAGCTTTCTTT.

This chain connects TRBV11-2 to TRBJ2-1, with TRBD1 identical over 7 bases. Per germline, CDR1 SGHAT and CDR2 FQNNGV. This CDR3 has 16 amino acids. Losses at the gene ends were 5 bases for V and 0 bases for J; bases not matched to a gene: 7. CDR3 amino acids: CASSTGQASSYNEQFF. In DNA, the CDR3 is TGTGCCAGCAGCACCGGACAGGCTAGCTCCTACAATGAGCAGTTCTTC. The entire variable domain, with the rest obtained from reference TRBV11-2 and TRBJ2-1, is as follows: EAGVAQSPRYKIIEKRQSVAFWCNPISGHATLYWYQQILGQGPKLLIQFQNNGVVDDSQLPKDRFSAERLKGVDSTLKIQPAKLEDSAVYLCASSTGQASSYNEQFFGPGTRLTVL.

The genes are TRBV5-8 and TRBJ1-5; a possible D gene is TRBD1 (6 bases). Germline V lookup: CDR1 SGHTS, CDR2 YDEGEE. Trimming removed 3 bases from V and 2 bases from J, with 12 bases in between. This CDR3 is built from 15 residues. CDR3 protein: CASSSTGKGNQPQHF. The DNA of the CDR3 is TGTGCCAGCAGCTCTACAGGGAAGGGCAATCAGCCCCAGCATTTT.

This clone was seen more than once but under ten times. The chain joins TRBV28 to TRBJ1-1; TRBD1 agrees at 7 bases. Germline lookup yields CDR1 MDHEN and CDR2 SYDVKM. Unmatched junction bases numbered 8, after V lost 5 bases and J lost 2 bases. CDR3 length: 15 amino acids. The CDR3 nucleotides read TGTGCCAGCAGTGCAACAGGGGCCCGTAACACTGAAGCTTTCTTT. This translates into CASSATGARNTEAFF.

For the CDR3, the DNA is TGTGCCAGCAGCCCCCGAAGGGGGCGGGTGCCAGATACGCAGTATTTT. The encoded protein is CASSPRRGRVPDTQYF. The V and J genes are TRBV4-2 and TRBJ2-3, with 7 bases lining up with TRBD1. This CDR3 region has 16 residues. V dropped 4 bases and J dropped 4; count of bases not matched to a gene: 11. The germline V gene encodes CDR1 LGHNA and CDR2 YNFKEQ.

This clone turned up a few times. The chain has TRBV29-1 and TRBJ2-1; 12 nucleotides agree with TRBD2. The CDR3 consists of 15 residues. Germline-derived CDR1 and CDR2 are SQVTM and ANQGSEA. The DNA of the CDR3 is TGCGCGATGGGGGAGCCTAGCGGGAGGGGCAATGAGCAGTTCTTC. Translating gives CAMGEPSGRGNEQFF.

This chain connects TRBV5-1 to TRBJ1-1; 7 positions agree with TRBD1. Germline V CDR1 and CDR2: SGHRS, YFSETQ. J was trimmed by 3 bases and V by 0 bases; bases with no gene match: 2. This CDR3 comprises 14 residues. In nucleotides, the CDR3 is TGCGCCAGCAGCTTGGTAGGGGGCTACACTGAAGCTTTCTTT. Its protein is CASSLVGGYTEAFF. Based on the CDR3 plus reference TRBV5-1 and TRBJ1-1, the full variable domain is KAGVTQTPRYLIKTRGQQVTLSCSPISGHRSVSWYQQTPGQGLQFLFEYFSETQRNKGNFPGRFSGRQFSNSRSEMNVSTLELGDSALYLCASSLVGGYTEAFFGQGTRLTVV.

The gene calls are TRBV23-1 and TRBJ1-3; the match to TRBD1 covers 7 bases. TRBV23-1 is known as an ORF, though its function is uncertain. This CDR3 spans 16 amino acids. V shed 6 bases and J 0 bases; nucleotides not matched to a gene: 8. The CDR3 here is CASRGDRLSSGNTIYF. Written as DNA, the CDR3 is TGCGCCAGCAGGGGGGACAGACTGAGCTCTGGAAACACCATATATTTT.

The chain is built from TRBV6-5 and TRBJ1-3; the D gene is possibly TRBD1 (6 bases). Germline assignment: CDR1 MNHEY and CDR2 SVGAGI. The V end was cut by 5 bases, the J end by 5 bases, with 10 bases between. The CDR3 length is 13 residues. CDR3 sequence: CASSTGQRNTIYF. CDR3 bases: TGTGCCAGCAGTACAGGACAGAGAAACACCATATATTTT.

This clone was observed a single time. The rearrangement uses TRBV28 and TRBJ2-7; tentatively, D is TRBD1 (5 bases). V lost 7 bases, J lost 4 bases, and 17 bases lay in between. This CDR3 has 14 amino acids. Per germline, CDR1 MDHEN and CDR2 SYDVKM. CDR3 protein: CASNTPPGSYEQYF. The CDR3, as DNA: TGTGCCAGCAACACCCCCCCAGGGTCGTACGAGCAGTACTTC.

The chain carries TRBV15 and TRBJ1-6, with D unclear. From germline, CDR1 is LNHNV and CDR2 YYDKDF (reference sequence). The V and J ends lost 0 bases and 14 bases respectively, with 11 bases between them. The CDR3 runs to 13 residues. The CDR3 DNA reads as TGTGCCACCAGCAGAGATGAGGGCCTGGCCCTCCACTTT. Translated, it gives CATSRDEGLALHF.

This clone has only a few counts. The chain couples TRBV5-6 to TRBJ1-3, with a tentative D call TRBD1 (6 bases). The CDR3 consists of 13 residues. V dropped 7 bases and J dropped 0 bases, with 8 bases sitting between them. Germline lookup yields CDR1 SGHDT and CDR2 YYEEEE. CDR3: CASDRSSGNTIYF. In nucleotides, the CDR3 is TGTGCCAGCGACAGGAGCTCTGGAAACACCATATATTTT. The full variable domain, rest sourced from reference TRBV5-6 and TRBJ1-3, is DAGVTQSPTHLIKTRGQQVTLRCSPKSGHDTVSWYQQALGQGPQFIFQYYEEEERQRGNFPDRFSGHQFPNYSSELNVNALLLGDSALYLCASDRSSGNTIYFGEGSWLTVV.

The chain is built from TRBV9 and TRBJ2-1; TRBD2 might be the D (6 bases). V lost 3 bases and J 9 bases, leaving 10 bases between the germline ends. CDR1 is SGDLS, CDR2 YYNGEE, per germline. This CDR3 has 12 amino acids. Here the CDR3 reads CASSAGGGEQFF. CDR3 bases: TGTGCCAGCAGCGCTGGGGGAGGTGAGCAGTTCTTC. The full variable domain, with the rest looked up from reference TRBV9 and TRBJ2-1, is DSGVTQTPKHLITATGQRVTLRCSPRSGDLSVYWYQQSLDQGLQFLIQYYNGEERAKGNILERFSAQQFPDLHSELNLSSLELGDSALYFCASSAGGGEQFFGPGTRLTVL.

Written as DNA, the CDR3 is TGTGCCAGCAGTGAATCCCCACCGGGAGATGGCACAGATACGCAGTATTTT. This codes for CASSESPPGDGTDTQYF. V and J are TRBV25-1 and TRBJ2-3, with D possibly TRBD2 on 6 matching bases. From germline, CDR1 is MGHDK and CDR2 SYGVNS. V was cut by 1 base and J by 1 base, with 15 bases left in between. The CDR3 consists of 17 residues. Together with reference TRBV25-1 and TRBJ2-3, the CDR3 gives the full variable domain: EADIYQTPRYLVIGTGKKITLECSQTMGHDKMYWYQQDPGMELHLIHYSYGVNSTEKGDLSSESTVSRIRTEHFPLTLESARPSHTSQYLCASSESPPGDGTDTQYFGPGTRLTVL.

The V and J genes are TRBV7-8 and TRBJ2-1, with D possibly being TRBD2 (6 bases). V was shortened by 6 bases and J by 0 bases, with 15 bases between the two germline ends. Germline V gives CDR1 SGHVS, CDR2 FQNEAQ. This CDR3 is built from 16 residues. CDR3 sequence (DNA): TGTGCCAGCAGACCCAGGGACTCCACCTCCTACAATGAGCAGTTCTTC. Residues: CASRPRDSTSYNEQFF.

V usage is TRBV4-1 and J usage is TRBJ2-3; the D gene is possibly TRBD2 (6 bases). The ends were cut back, 5 bases at V and 3 bases at J, with 12 bases in the middle. Germline V gene sequence: CDR1 MGHRA, CDR2 YSYEKL. This CDR3 contains 14 residues. The CDR3 here is CASSARDSTDTQYF. The DNA of the CDR3 is TGCGCCAGCAGCGCCCGGGACTCAACAGATACGCAGTATTTT.

The DNA of the CDR3 is TGTGCCAGCAGTTCGTTTAGCGAGCAGTTCTTC. This encodes CASSSFSEQFF. The chain joins TRBV6-5 to TRBJ2-1, with unresolved D. The CDR3 spans 11 residues. The germline gives CDR1 MNHEY, CDR2 SVGAGI. The V and J ends lost 4 bases and 10 bases respectively, with 8 bases between them.

This clone was found a few times. The CDR3 is CASSNFAGRGEQYF. CDR3 in DNA: TGTGCCAGCAGTAATTTTGCGGGAAGGGGAGAGCAGTACTTC. The gene calls are TRBV25-1 and TRBJ2-7; maybe TRBD2 (6 bases). The CDR3 runs to 14 residues. V gave up 5 bases and J gave up 7 bases, with 18 bases separating them. Per the germline V gene, CDR1 is MGHDK and CDR2 is SYGVNS.

CDR3 nucleotides: TGTGCCAGCAGCCTTAGACAGGGTGGCTATGGCTACACCTTC. Translation gives CASSLRQGGYGYTF. This chain links TRBV13 with TRBJ1-2; 7 nucleotides align to TRBD1. The CDR3 loop spans 14 amino acids. Per the germline V gene, CDR1 is PRHDT and CDR2 is FYEKMQ (reference sequence). V lost 5 bases and J lost 4; bases outside the gene matches: 7.

This chain connects TRBV5-1 to TRBJ1-2; 10 nucleotides line up with TRBD1. V lost 2 bases and J lost 6; bases outside the gene matches: 1. The germline gives CDR1 SGHRS, CDR2 YFSETQ. The CDR3 consists of 13 residues. The CDR3 bases are TGCGCCAGCAGCTTCGGGACAGGGGATGGCTACACCTTC. It translates to CASSFGTGDGYTF.

The chain carries TRBV2 and TRBJ1-2; 10 bases align to TRBD1. The germline gives CDR1 SNHLY, CDR2 FYNNEI. V shed 6 bases and J 6 bases; nucleotides not matched to a gene: 10. The CDR3 runs 15 residues. The CDR3 spells CASRGDRGTLDGYTF. The CDR3 DNA sequence: TGTGCCAGCAGGGGGGACAGGGGAACGTTAGATGGCTACACCTTC.

The chain has TRBV18 and TRBJ1-2, with TRBD1 identical over 11 bases. Germline V gene lookup returns CDR1 KGHSH and CDR2 LQKENI. V shed 2 bases and J 7 bases; nucleotides not matched to a gene: 6. The CDR3 is made up of 15 amino acids. The CDR3 reads CASSPTGQGEIGYTF. In nucleotides, the CDR3 is TGTGCCAGCTCACCAACGGGACAGGGGGAAATTGGCTACACCTTC.

This clone showed up just a few times. This chain links TRBV19 with TRBJ2-2; the D gene is possibly TRBD1 (6 bases). The V gene lost 9 bases and the J gene lost 6 bases, with 17 bases spanning the gap. The CDR3 contains 14 residues. Germline values: CDR1 LNHDA, CDR2 SQIVND (reference sequence). CDR3 amino acids: CASKDRGYSGELFF. CDR3 coding DNA: TGTGCCAGCAAGGACAGAGGGTACTCCGGGGAGCTGTTTTTT.